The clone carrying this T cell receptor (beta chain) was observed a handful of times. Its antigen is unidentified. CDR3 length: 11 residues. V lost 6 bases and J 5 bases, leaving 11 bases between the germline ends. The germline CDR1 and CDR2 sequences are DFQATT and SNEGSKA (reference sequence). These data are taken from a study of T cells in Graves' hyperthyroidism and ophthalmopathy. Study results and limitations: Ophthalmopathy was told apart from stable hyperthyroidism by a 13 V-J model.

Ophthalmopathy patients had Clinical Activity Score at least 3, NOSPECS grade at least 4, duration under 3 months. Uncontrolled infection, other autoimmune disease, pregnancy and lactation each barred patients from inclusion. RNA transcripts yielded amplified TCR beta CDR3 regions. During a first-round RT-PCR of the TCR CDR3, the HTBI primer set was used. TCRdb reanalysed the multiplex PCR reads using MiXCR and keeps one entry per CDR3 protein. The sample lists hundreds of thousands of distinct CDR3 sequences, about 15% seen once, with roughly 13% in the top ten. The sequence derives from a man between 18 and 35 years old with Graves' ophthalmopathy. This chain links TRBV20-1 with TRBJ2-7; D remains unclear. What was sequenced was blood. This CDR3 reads CSATNPNEQYF. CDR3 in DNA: TGCAGTGCCACTAATCCTAACGAGCAGTACTTC.